This entry lists 6 T cell receptor beta chains sequenced from one sample in a study of quantifying T cell responses using KT2 cells (dated 2017 in TCRdb). With regard to the full study: RNA was DNase-treated and reverse transcribed with TCR alpha and beta constant-region primers, mostly using SuperScript III.

Receptor amplification or capture employed UMI-ligation and nested PCR. TCRdb shows the sequencer as Illumina MiSeq. A single-stranded oligonucleotide carrying the Illumina SP2 sequence and a UMI was ligated to the cDNA 3' end using T4 RNA ligase 1. PCR1 ran roughly 4 cycles (98°C 15 s, 69°C 30 s, 72°C 40 s); the beta primer was an equimolar mix of RC1.1 and RC1.2 covering TRBC1 and TRBC2. TCRdb trimmed public reads at Q25 via fastp, called clones via MiXCR and kept in-frame beta chains. Every distinct CDR3 protein forms one entry, paired with its most common genes and DNA. This sample holds 52,000 or so distinct CDR3 sequences; roughly 12% were observed only once. Of the sample, approximately 9.4% is held by the ten largest clones. Sequencing was done on a sample of PBMCs spiked with cells of the T cell clone KT2. The source is a human donor.

The rearrangement uses TRBV6-5 and TRBJ1-2; D call uncertain. V gave up 0 bases and J gave up 3 bases, with 8 bases separating them. The germline V gene has CDR1 MNHEY and CDR2 SVGAGI. The CDR3 runs 14 residues. The CDR3 loop is CASSYSHGDYGYTF. The CDR3 nucleotides are TGTGCCAGCAGTTACTCACACGGGGACTATGGCTACACCTTC.

This clonotype was observed many times. The rearrangement links TRBV29-1 to TRBJ1-1, with D unresolved. Per germline, CDR1 SQVTM and CDR2 ANQGSEA. V was trimmed by 3 bases and J by 6 bases, leaving 8 bases between them. The CDR3 consists of 11 residues. The CDR3: CSVDRRAEAFF. The CDR3 DNA sequence: TGCAGCGTTGACCGACGGGCTGAAGCTTTCTTT. Looking up the rest from reference TRBV29-1 and TRBJ1-1 gives the full variable domain: SAVISQKPSRDICQRGTSLTIQCQVDSQVTMMFWYRQQPGQSLTLIATANQGSEATYESGFVIDKFPISRPNLTFSTLTVSNMSPEDSSIYLCSVDRRAEAFFGQGTRLTVV.

The sample holds many counts of this clonotype. The rearrangement links TRBV20-1 to TRBJ1-1; 7 positions match TRBD1. The V gene's germline CDR1 is DFQATT and CDR2 SNEGSKA (reference sequence). V trimming: 1 base; J trimming: 4 bases; junction bases outside the gene matches: 3. The CDR3 contains 13 residues. The CDR3 DNA follows: TGCAGTGCTAGAGCACAGGGGTTCACTGAAGCTTTCTTT. Protein: CSARAQGFTEAFF.

In its sample, this clonotype was seen a few times. V and J are TRBV7-9 and TRBJ2-3; 8 bases map to TRBD2. The ends lost 5 bases at V and 0 bases at J; junction bases unmatched: 7. The CDR3 is 16 residues long. Germline loops: CDR1 SEHNR, CDR2 FQNEAQ (reference sequence). The DNA of the CDR3 is TGTGCCAGCAGCACCCGACTAGCGACTAGCACAGATACGCAGTATTTT. Translated: CASSTRLATSTDTQYF.

By frequency in the sample, this clonotype is medium-sized. The rearrangement links TRBV7-2 to TRBJ1-3; 8 positions match TRBD1. CDR3 length equals 16 residues. V trimming: 2 bases; J trimming: 0 bases; junction bases outside the gene matches: 3. From germline, CDR1 is SGHTA and CDR2 FQGNSA. CDR3 sequence: CASSLTGGSSGNTIYF. CDR3 sequence (DNA): TGTGCCAGCAGCTTAACAGGGGGGAGCTCTGGAAACACCATATATTTT.

This clonotype was counted only a few times. V is TRBV10-3 and J is TRBJ2-1, with TRBD2 matching 7 bases. Losses at the gene ends were 1 base for V and 4 bases for J; bases not matched to a gene: 4. Germline CDR1 reads ENHRY; CDR2 reads SYGVKD. The CDR3 spans 15 residues. CDR3: CAISEWGGGYNEQFF. CDR3 coding DNA: TGTGCCATCAGTGAGTGGGGCGGGGGATACAATGAGCAGTTCTTC.